These 20 T cell receptor beta chains came from one sample sequenced in a study of human T cells and chemical hapten exposure. As to time point: healthy volunteer bleed at 6 weeks. Unfractionated whole blood was the source from which total RNA was extracted. TCRdb re-derived calls from the RACE reads in MiXCR, one entry per CDR3 protein. The sample consists of about 82,000 distinct CDR3 sequences, about 8.6% of them appearing once. The sequencing input was whole blood. These receptors all stem from a male donor in good health. Some clones in this sample may be carry-over from other donors' samples.

This clonotype was recorded many times. The chain is built from TRBV11-2 and TRBJ2-7; 13 nucleotides line up with TRBD2. The CDR3 runs to 16 residues. V shed 4 bases and J 0 bases; nucleotides not matched to a gene: 3. CDR1 and CDR2 from the germline V gene are SGHAT and FQNNGV. The CDR3, as DNA: TGTGCCAGCAGCTCTAGGACTAGCGGGAGCTCCTACGAGCAGTACTTC. Protein: CASSSRTSGSSYEQYF.

The sample holds many counts of this clonotype. The chain links TRBV4-1 to TRBJ1-4; D is unresolved. Germline V CDR1 and CDR2: MGHRA, YSYEKL. This CDR3 contains 15 residues. V lost 2 bases and J 0 bases, leaving 7 bases between the germline ends. The CDR3 DNA reads TGCGCCAGCAGCCAAACCGCATCAACTAATGAAAAACTGTTTTTT. Translation: CASSQTASTNEKLFF.

This clonotype was detected only a few times. This chain links TRBV27 with TRBJ2-3, with TRBD1 matching over 9 bases. This CDR3 comprises 15 residues. V gave up 2 bases and J gave up 5 bases; unmatched junction bases: 5. CDR1 is MNHEY and CDR2 is SMNVEV in the germline V gene (reference sequence). CDR3 DNA: TGTGCCAGCAGTTTAATGGGACAGGGATTAGATACGCAGTATTTT. Translated, it gives CASSLMGQGLDTQYF.

This clonotype has just a few counts. V gene TRBV2 combines with J gene TRBJ1-5; 7 bases agree with TRBD1. V lost 6 bases and J lost 7; bases outside the gene matches: 6. The CDR3 is 13 amino acids. From germline, CDR1 is SNHLY and CDR2 FYNNEI. The CDR3 loop is CASSRDSGQPQHF. The CDR3, as DNA: TGTGCCAGCAGCCGGGACAGCGGCCAGCCCCAGCATTTT.

The table lists this clonotype with a few counts. The chain uses TRBV5-6 and TRBJ2-2; D is uncertain. This CDR3 comprises 14 residues. Between the trimmed V and J ends, which lost 4 bases and 7 bases, there was a span of 14 bases. Germline V gene data show CDR1 as SGHDT and CDR2 as YYEEEE. CDR3 protein: CASSLALRGGELFF. The CDR3 bases are TGTGCCAGCAGCCTTGCTCTGCGCGGCGGGGAGCTGTTTTTT.

The V call is TRBV21-1, the J call TRBJ2-7; the table's D call of TRBD1 was not tested on the DNA. TRBV21-1 is tagged as a pseudogene. The CDR3 totals 14 residues. The CDR3 protein is CASSKLPGVDEQYF. In DNA, the CDR3 is TGTGCCAGCAGCAAACTCCCCGGGGTCGACGAGCAGTACTTC.

The chain links TRBV7-9 to TRBJ2-3, with 8 bases fitting TRBD2. V dropped 6 bases and J dropped 4; count of bases not matched to a gene: 12. The CDR3 extends over 16 amino acids. CDR1 is SEHNR and CDR2 is FQNEAQ in the germline V gene (reference sequence). The CDR3 DNA reads TGTGCCAGCAGGTTACACCCGGGACTAGAATCAGATACGCAGTATTTT. It is translated as CASRLHPGLESDTQYF.

V gene TRBV6-5 combines with J gene TRBJ2-3; 7 bases are shared with TRBD1. There are 12 residues in the CDR3. The germline gives CDR1 MNHEY, CDR2 SVGAGI. CDR3 DNA sequence: TGTGGAACAGGGGACGGCACAGATACGCAGTATTTT. It specifies CGTGDGTDTQYF.

This clonotype has a count of ten or more. The gene calls are TRBV14 and TRBJ2-3, with D possibly TRBD2 on 5 matching bases. Germline lookup yields CDR1 SGHDN and CDR2 FVKESK. V was pared by 4 bases and J by 4 bases, with 12 bases between. There are 14 residues in the CDR3. The CDR3 sequence: CASSLTSPADTQYF. The DNA of the CDR3 is TGTGCCAGCAGCCTCACTAGTCCTGCAGATACGCAGTATTTT.

There are a few counts of this clonotype. Germline and junction disagree at one end, which may indicate a read error. The chain uses TRBV3-1 and TRBJ2-7; D is unclear. Germline lookup yields CDR1 LGHDT and CDR2 YNNKEL (reference sequence). This CDR3 has 11 residues. The chain's CDR3 is CASSQEASIRF. The CDR3 DNA reads as TGTGCCAGCAGCCAAGAGGCTTCGATTCGCTTC.

This clonotype has only a few counts. This chain joins TRBV4-2 and TRBJ1-2; 8 bases line up with TRBD1. CDR3 length equals 17 residues. The trim removed 1 base at V and 4 bases at J, leaving 11 bases unmatched. The germline CDR1 and CDR2 sequences are LGHNA and YNFKEQ. Written as DNA, the CDR3 is TGTGCCAGCAGCCAAGCCGGACAGGGTCTGAAAAGCTATGGCTACACCTTC. Protein: CASSQAGQGLKSYGYTF.

This sequence joins TRBV20-1 and TRBJ2-7; D gene uncertain. Per the germline V gene, CDR1 is DFQATT and CDR2 is SNEGSKA (reference sequence). The CDR3 is made up of 13 amino acids. Between the trimmed V and J ends, which lost 6 bases and 4 bases, there was a span of 16 bases. The CDR3 DNA is TGCAGTGCCCGAGATCTGAAGCCGTACGAGCAGTACTTC. Its protein product is CSARDLKPYEQYF.

This chain joins TRBV30 and TRBJ1-1; 9 bases are a match to TRBD1. CDR1 and CDR2 (germline): GTSNPN, SVGIG (reference sequence). V trimming: 2 bases; J trimming: 5 bases; junction bases outside the gene matches: 6. The CDR3 is 14 residues long. For the CDR3, the DNA is TGTGCCTGGAGTACCGGGACAGGGTTGACTGAAGCTTTCTTT. Its protein product is CAWSTGTGLTEAFF.

This clonotype was recorded a few times. V usage is TRBV5-1 and J usage is TRBJ1-5; D may be TRBD1 (6 bases). V was trimmed by 0 bases and J by 5 bases, leaving 9 bases between them. The CDR3 is 14 residues long. Looked up from germline, CDR1 is SGHRS and CDR2 is YFSETQ. The CDR3 nucleotides are TGCGCCAGCAGCTTGGAGTCAGGGGATCAGCCCCAGCATTTT. Translating it yields CASSLESGDQPQHF.

This clonotype was observed at least ten times. The gene calls are TRBV6-1 and TRBJ1-4, with 9 bases identical to TRBD1. There are 17 residues in the CDR3. Germline CDR1 is MNHNS and CDR2 is SASEGT. J lost 6 bases, V lost 1 base, and 9 bases had no gene match. The CDR3 sequence: CASSEGILGTGHEKLFF. The CDR3 DNA is TGTGCCAGCAGTGAAGGGATTCTCGGGACAGGGCATGAAAAACTGTTTTTT.

The chain couples TRBV2 to TRBJ2-5, with D hard to call. CDR3 size: 14 residues. Per germline, CDR1 SNHLY and CDR2 FYNNEI. V lost 0 bases and J 2 bases, leaving 7 bases between the germline ends. CDR3 loop: CASSEAGHQETQYF. The CDR3 DNA reads TGTGCCAGCAGTGAAGCAGGGCATCAAGAGACCCAGTACTTC. Full variable domain (missing parts from reference TRBV2 and TRBJ2-5): EPEVTQTPSHQVTQMGQEVILRCVPISNHLYFYWYRQILGQKVEFLVSFYNNEISEKSEIFDDQFSVERPDGSNFTLKIRSTKLEDSAMYFCASSEAGHQETQYFGPGTRLLVL.

The rearrangement joins TRBV24-1 to TRBJ2-3; 8 bases match TRBD2. The CDR3 length is 18 residues. Trimming removed 4 bases from V and 2 bases from J; junction bases left unmatched: 13. Germline CDR1 is KGHDR and CDR2 is SFDVKD. The CDR3 DNA sequence: TGTGCCACCAGTGACCCCACCGGGAGGGGGGGAAACACAGATACGCAGTATTTT. Amino acid sequence: CATSDPTGRGGNTDTQYF.

This clonotype was seen ten or more times. The chain employs TRBV11-2 and TRBJ1-2; no clear D gene. The CDR3 contains 14 residues. Trimming took off 5 bases at V and 2 bases at J, with 12 bases between the two ends. The germline V gene has CDR1 SGHAT and CDR2 FQNNGV. The CDR3 loop is CASSTSGPNYGYTF. CDR3 sequence (DNA): TGTGCCAGCAGCACGTCCGGGCCAAACTATGGCTACACCTTC.

This clonotype occurred a few times. This chain joins TRBV6-5 and TRBJ2-3; D is perhaps TRBD1 or TRBD2 (5 bases each). Per germline, CDR1 MNHEY and CDR2 SVGAGI. The CDR3 totals 16 residues. Trimming pared 6 bases from V and 0 bases from J, leaving 16 bases between. The CDR3 DNA follows: TGTGCCAGCAGCGGATTAACCGGGGCCAGCACAGATACGCAGTATTTT. This sequence encodes CASSGLTGASTDTQYF.

The table lists this clonotype with many counts. This chain uses TRBV20-1 with TRBJ2-7; D is perhaps TRBD2 (5 bases). V lost 1 base and J 3 bases, leaving 7 bases between the germline ends. This CDR3 spans 12 amino acids. Germline lookup yields CDR1 DFQATT and CDR2 SNEGSKA (reference sequence). The DNA for the CDR3 is TGCAGTGCTAGAGGACTACACTACGAGCAGTACTTC. Residues: CSARGLHYEQYF.